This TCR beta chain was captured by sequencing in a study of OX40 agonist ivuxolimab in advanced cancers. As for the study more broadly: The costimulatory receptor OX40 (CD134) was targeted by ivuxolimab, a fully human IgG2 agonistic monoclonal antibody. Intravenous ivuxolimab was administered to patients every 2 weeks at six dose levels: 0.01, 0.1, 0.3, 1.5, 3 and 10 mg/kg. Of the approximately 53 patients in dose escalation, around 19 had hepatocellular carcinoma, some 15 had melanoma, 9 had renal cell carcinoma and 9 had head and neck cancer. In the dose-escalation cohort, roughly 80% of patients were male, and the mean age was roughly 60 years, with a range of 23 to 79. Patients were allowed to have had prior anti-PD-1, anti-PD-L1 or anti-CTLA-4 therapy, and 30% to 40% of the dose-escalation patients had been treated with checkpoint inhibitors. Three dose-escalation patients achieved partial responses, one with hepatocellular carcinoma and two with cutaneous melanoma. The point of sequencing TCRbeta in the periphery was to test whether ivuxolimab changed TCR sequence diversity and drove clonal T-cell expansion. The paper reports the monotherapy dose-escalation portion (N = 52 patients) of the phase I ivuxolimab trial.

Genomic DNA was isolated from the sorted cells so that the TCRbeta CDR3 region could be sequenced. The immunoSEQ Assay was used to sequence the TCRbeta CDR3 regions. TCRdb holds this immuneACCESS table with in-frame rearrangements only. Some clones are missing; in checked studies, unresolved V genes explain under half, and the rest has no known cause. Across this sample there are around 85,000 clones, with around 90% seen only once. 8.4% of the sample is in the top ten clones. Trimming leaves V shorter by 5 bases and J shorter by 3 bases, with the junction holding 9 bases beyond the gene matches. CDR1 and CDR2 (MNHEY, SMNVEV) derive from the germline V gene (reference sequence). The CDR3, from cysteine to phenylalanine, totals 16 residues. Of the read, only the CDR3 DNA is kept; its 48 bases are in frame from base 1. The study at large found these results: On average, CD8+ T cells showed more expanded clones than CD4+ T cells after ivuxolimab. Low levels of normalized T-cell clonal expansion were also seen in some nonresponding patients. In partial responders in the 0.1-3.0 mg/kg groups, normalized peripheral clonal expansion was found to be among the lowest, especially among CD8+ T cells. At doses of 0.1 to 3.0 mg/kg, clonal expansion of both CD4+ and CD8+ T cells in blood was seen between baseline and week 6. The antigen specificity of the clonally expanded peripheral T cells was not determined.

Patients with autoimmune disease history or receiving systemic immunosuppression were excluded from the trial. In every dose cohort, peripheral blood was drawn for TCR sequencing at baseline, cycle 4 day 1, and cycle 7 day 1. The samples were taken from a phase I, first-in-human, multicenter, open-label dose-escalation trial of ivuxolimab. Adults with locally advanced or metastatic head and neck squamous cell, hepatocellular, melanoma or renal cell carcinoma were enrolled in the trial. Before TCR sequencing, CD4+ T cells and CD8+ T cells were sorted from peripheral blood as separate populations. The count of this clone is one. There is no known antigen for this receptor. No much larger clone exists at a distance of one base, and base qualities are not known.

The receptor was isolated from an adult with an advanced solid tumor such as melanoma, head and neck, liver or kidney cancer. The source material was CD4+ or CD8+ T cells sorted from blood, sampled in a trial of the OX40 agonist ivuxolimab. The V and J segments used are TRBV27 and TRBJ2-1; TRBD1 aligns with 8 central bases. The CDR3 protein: CASSAYDRGNYNEQFF. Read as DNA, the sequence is TGTGCCAGCAGTGCCTACGACAGGGGAAACTACAATGAGCAGTTCTTC.